One and the same sample provided the 21 T cell receptor beta chains below, sequenced in a study of T cells in Graves' hyperthyroidism and ophthalmopathy. TCR beta CDR3 regions were amplified from RNA transcripts. With the HTBI primer set, the TCR CDR3 went through a first round of RT-PCR. Each CDR3 protein is one row after TCRdb ran MiXCR on the multiplex PCR reads. The sample yields about 700,000 distinct CDR3 sequences, around 13% seen once. Source material: blood. Receptors were obtained from a woman between 18 and 29 years old with Graves' hyperthyroidism.

The chain carries TRBV20-1 and TRBJ2-4; D uncertain. Germline CDR1 is DFQATT and CDR2 is SNEGSKA (reference sequence). CDR3 size: 12 residues. Between the trimmed V and J ends, which lost 2 bases and 12 bases, there was a span of 14 bases. CDR3 loop: CSARPGPQDQYF. CDR3 nucleotide sequence: TGCAGTGCTAGACCGGGTCCTCAAGATCAGTACTTC.

This clonotype occurred many times. The V gene is TRBV7-2, the J gene TRBJ2-1; a weak D match, TRBD2 (6 bases). The CDR3 is 20 amino acids. Looked up from germline, CDR1 is SGHTA and CDR2 is FQGNSA. Trimming left V 5 bases short and J 6 bases short, with 32 bases between. CDR3 region: CASSPRLAKIREPGGNEQFF. CDR3 nucleotide sequence: TGTGCCAGCAGCCCTCGCTTAGCAAAAATCCGGGAGCCTGGGGGCAATGAGCAGTTCTTC.

The rearrangement links TRBV4-3 to TRBJ2-3; 9 bases line up with TRBD2. Trimming took 0 bases from V and 0 from J; bases not matched to a gene: 4. The CDR3 is made up of 17 amino acids. Per the germline V gene, CDR1 is LGHNA and CDR2 is YSLEER. The CDR3 nucleotides read TGCGCCAGCAGCCAAGAGGTAGCGGGAGTTAGCACAGATACGCAGTATTTT. It is translated as CASSQEVAGVSTDTQYF.

This clonotype was detected only a few times. This rearrangement joins TRBV7-9 to TRBJ2-7, with TRBD2 matching 7 bases. This CDR3 spans 13 amino acids. Trimming took 0 bases from V and 5 from J; bases not matched to a gene: 1. Germline V gene data show CDR1 as SEHNR and CDR2 as FQNEAQ (reference sequence). The CDR3 DNA reads TGTGCCAGCAGCTTAGCACTAGCGAACGAGCAGTACTTC. Translating gives CASSLALANEQYF.

The chain combines TRBV5-1 with TRBJ1-3, with 8 bases lining up with TRBD1. CDR1 and CDR2 (germline): SGHRS, YFSETQ. With V trimmed by 4 bases and J by 0 bases, 3 bases remained unmatched. CDR3 length: 15 amino acids. CDR3 protein: CASSTGGTSGNTIYF. The CDR3, as DNA: TGCGCCAGCAGCACAGGGGGAACCTCTGGAAACACCATATATTTT.

This clonotype has ten or more counts. V usage is TRBV7-2 and J usage is TRBJ2-2, with D uncertain. Germline loops: CDR1 SGHTA, CDR2 FQGNSA. Trimming removed 2 bases from V and 5 bases from J, with 15 bases in between. CDR3 length: 16 amino acids. CDR3 protein: CASSLIVTMGTGELFF. The CDR3 region has the DNA TGTGCCAGCAGCTTAATAGTGACAATGGGGACCGGGGAGCTGTTTTTT.

J is TRBJ2-2 and V is TRBV7-9; 7 bases are shared with TRBD2. CDR1 is SEHNR and CDR2 is FQNEAQ in the germline V gene (reference sequence). Unmatched junction bases numbered 13, after V lost 5 bases and J lost 4 bases. The CDR3 covers 17 residues. The CDR3 sequence: CASSNHWRGSGTGELFF. Here the CDR3 DNA reads TGTGCCAGCAGCAACCACTGGCGCGGGAGCGGCACCGGGGAGCTGTTTTTT. The entire variable domain, with the rest obtained from reference TRBV7-9 and TRBJ2-2, is as follows: DTGVSQNPRHKITKRGQNVTFRCDPISEHNRLYWYRQTLGQGPEFLTYFQNEAQLEKSRLLSDRFSAERPKGSFSTLEIQRTEQGDSAMYLCASSNHWRGSGTGELFFGEGSRLTVL.

This clonotype has a handful of counts. The chain has TRBV29-1 and TRBJ1-1, with a possible D match to TRBD1 (5 bases). The ends were cut back, 5 bases at V and 8 bases at J, with 21 bases in the middle. Germline lookup yields CDR1 SQVTM and CDR2 ANQGSEA. This CDR3 contains 14 residues. This CDR3 is CSVSGRDNTEEAFF. The CDR3 DNA follows: TGCAGCGTTTCGGGACGGGATAACACTGAAGAAGCTTTCTTT.

This clonotype was seen at least ten times. The CDR3, as DNA: TGCAGTGCTAGCCCTTCGAGGGGGCTTAGAGGGACAGAGACCCAGTACTTC. Translating gives CSASPSRGLRGTETQYF. The V call is TRBV20-1, the J call TRBJ2-5; 7 bases align to TRBD1. The CDR3 runs to 17 residues. The ends lost 3 bases at V and 4 bases at J; junction bases unmatched: 17. Germline CDR1 DFQATT, CDR2 SNEGSKA (reference sequence).

The sample holds many counts of this clonotype. The chain uses TRBV12-3 or TRBV12-4 and TRBJ2-2; 9 bases match TRBD1. This CDR3 is built from 16 residues. J was trimmed by 4 bases and V by 5 bases; bases with no gene match: 8. CDR3 sequence (DNA): TGTGCCAGCAGTAACAGGGGGCGAGGGACCACCGGGGAGCTGTTTTTT. Its translation: CASSNRGRGTTGELFF.

The V gene is TRBV4-1, the J gene TRBJ2-7; 7 bases align to TRBD2. This CDR3 has 14 residues. Trimming at V came to 2 bases and at J to 9 bases, leaving 10 bases not matched to a gene. The germline CDR1 and CDR2 sequences are MGHRA and YSYEKL. CDR3 DNA: TGCGCCAGCAGCCAAAGGACACTAGCGTCGGGGCAGTACTTC. Translated, it gives CASSQRTLASGQYF.

V and J are TRBV7-2 and TRBJ2-1; 7 bases map to TRBD2. CDR3 size: 17 residues. Germline loops: CDR1 SGHTA, CDR2 FQGNSA. V shed 5 bases, J shed 4 bases, and the junction held 14 bases outside the gene matches. The CDR3 loop reads CASSTLPGLSLYNEQFF. DNA of the CDR3: TGTGCCAGCAGCACTCTGCCGGGACTAAGCCTTTACAATGAGCAGTTCTTC. Filled out from reference TRBV7-2 and TRBJ2-1, the complete variable domain reads GAGVSQSPSNKVTEKGKDVELRCDPISGHTALYWYRQSLGQGLEFLIYFQGNSAPDKSGLPSDRFSAERTGGSVSTLTIQRTQQEDSAVYLCASSTLPGLSLYNEQFFGPGTRLTVL.

There are many counts of this clonotype. The chain carries TRBV11-2 and TRBJ2-1, with a possible D match to TRBD2 (6 bases). From germline, CDR1 is SGHAT and CDR2 FQNNGV. This CDR3 region has 12 residues. Between the trimmed V and J ends, which lost 3 bases and 12 bases, there was a span of 12 bases. The CDR3 protein is CASSFRELGQFF. As DNA, the CDR3 is TGTGCCAGCAGCTTTCGGGAGTTGGGGCAGTTCTTC.

This clonotype was counted at least ten times. The chain couples TRBV7-8 to TRBJ2-7, with D possibly matching TRBD1 (6 bases). V lost 2 bases, J lost 0 bases, and 11 bases lay in between. Germline V gene lookup returns CDR1 SGHVS and CDR2 FQNEAQ. This CDR3 has 15 residues. CDR3 DNA: TGTGCCAGCAGCTTAAGGACAGCCAGCTCCTACGAGCAGTACTTC. Amino acid sequence: CASSLRTASSYEQYF.

Many counts were recorded for this clonotype. The rearrangement uses TRBV3-1 and TRBJ2-1; D is undetermined. The CDR3 has 12 amino acids. Germline-derived CDR1 and CDR2 are LGHDT and YNNKEL (reference sequence). Trimming removed 2 bases from V and 9 bases from J, with 8 bases in between. The CDR3 DNA follows: TGTGCCAGCAGCCAAACTGACGCTGAGCAGTTCTTC. Protein: CASSQTDAEQFF.

The rearrangement uses TRBV7-6 and TRBJ1-3; weak D call: TRBD1 (5 bases). The germline V and J ends were trimmed by 7 bases and 0 bases, with 34 bases remaining between them. CDR3 length: 22 amino acids. Germline-derived CDR1 and CDR2 are SGHVS and FNYEAQ. The CDR3 sequence: CASTAYSWLGDTIPRSGNTIYF. The CDR3 DNA reads as TGTGCCAGCACCGCTTATAGTTGGTTGGGGGATACGATCCCCCGCTCTGGAAACACCATATATTTT.

This clonotype was picked up a small number of times. The germline gene is not matched at one end of the junction; a read error may be the cause. The chain employs TRBV19 and TRBJ2-7; D not resolved. Germline V gene sequence: CDR1 LNHDA, CDR2 SQIVND (reference sequence). The CDR3 is made up of 13 amino acids. CDR3 in DNA: TGTGCCAGTAGTGTAGACGGACCCTACGAGCAGTACTTC. Translation: CASSVDGPYEQYF. Full variable domain (missing parts from reference TRBV19 and TRBJ2-7): DGGITQSPKYLFRKEGQNVTLSCEQNLNHDAMYWYRQDPGQGLRLIYYSQIVNDFQKGDIAEGYSVSREKKESFPLTVTSAQKNPTAFYLCASSVDGPYEQYFGPGTRLTVT.

There are many counts of this clonotype. This chain links TRBV30 with TRBJ2-5, with 9 positions matching TRBD2. There are 17 residues in the CDR3. J gave up 4 bases and V 4 bases, and 16 bases lay outside the gene matches. CDR1 is GTSNPN and CDR2 is SVGIG in the germline V gene (reference sequence). The CDR3: CAWNPGLLREGRETQYF. CDR3 nucleotide sequence: TGTGCCTGGAACCCAGGGTTATTGCGGGAGGGCAGAGAGACCCAGTACTTC. The full variable domain, completed using reference TRBV30 and TRBJ2-5, is SQTIHQWPATLVQPVGSPLSLECTVEGTSNPNLYWYRQAAGRGLQLLFYSVGIGQISSEVPQNLSASRPQDRQFILSSKKLLLSDSGFYLCAWNPGLLREGRETQYFGPGTRLLVL.

This clonotype occurred a few times. The chain is built from TRBV7-8 and TRBJ2-7, with unresolved D. V was shortened by 5 bases and J by 1 base, with 6 bases between the two germline ends. The CDR3 runs to 12 residues. The germline gives CDR1 SGHVS, CDR2 FQNEAQ. The CDR3 region is CASSIVSYEQYF. CDR3 DNA sequence: TGTGCCAGCAGCATTGTATCCTACGAGCAGTACTTC.

A few counts support this clonotype. The rearrangement joins TRBV6-5 to TRBJ1-2, with D hard to call. The germline CDR1 and CDR2 sequences are MNHEY and SVGAGI. CDR3 length: 14 amino acids. V lost 0 bases and J 6 bases, leaving 11 bases between the germline ends. CDR3 nucleotides: TGTGCCAGCAGTTACTCGGGCCTGCGGGATGGCTACACCTTC. It encodes CASSYSGLRDGYTF.

This clonotype was seen many times. This sequence joins TRBV18 and TRBJ2-4, with D maybe TRBD1 (5 bases). Trimming removed 3 bases from V and 1 base from J, with 7 bases in between. Germline V lookup: CDR1 KGHSH, CDR2 LQKENI. The CDR3 has 14 amino acids. The CDR3 DNA reads as TGTGCCAGCTCACCCAGGGATGCCAAAAACATTCAGTACTTC. Translation: CASSPRDAKNIQYF.